The next 21 T cell receptor beta chains were all read from a single sample in a study of a mutant IDH1 vaccine in newly diagnosed glioma. TCRdb keeps only in-frame clones here, not all; method: immunoSEQ multiplex PCR. The sample lists around 25,000 clones, under 85% occurring once. The time point here: week 5, during vaccination. A 20-mer mutant IDH1 peptide at 300 ug was injected subcutaneously with topical imiquimod. The antigens of these receptors remain unknown. The sequencing used PBMCs, collected from a glioma patient whose treatment included an IDH1 peptide vaccine. These receptors originate from a man aged 35-49 years with glioma. Some clones in this sample may be carry-over from other donors' samples.

The rearrangement links TRBV4-3 to TRBJ1-4; 9 nucleotides line up with TRBD1. The CDR3 loop spans 14 amino acids. Germline CDR1 is LGHNA and CDR2 is YSLEER. Germline trimming cut 4 bases from V and 7 bases from J; bases unmatched to any gene: 4. CDR3 in amino acids: CASSPPGQGEKLFF. The CDR3 bases are TGCGCCAGCAGCCCCCCGGGACAGGGTGAAAAACTGTTTTTT.

The J gene is TRBJ1-6, the V gene TRBV5-6; D is uncertain. The CDR3 has 14 amino acids. Deletions cut 4 bases from V and 7 bases from J, with 12 bases between. Germline V gene lookup returns CDR1 SGHDT and CDR2 YYEEEE. In nucleotides, the CDR3 is TGTGCCAGCAGCCGAGGGCGGCGGAATTCACCCCTCCACTTT. This gives the protein CASSRGRRNSPLHF.

The chain is built from TRBV5-4 and TRBJ2-1, with 8 bases aligning to TRBD2. J was trimmed by 5 bases and V by 3 bases; bases with no gene match: 10. Germline CDR1 reads SGHNT; CDR2 reads YYREEE (reference sequence). The CDR3 covers 16 residues. The CDR3 sequence: CASSSPQRGRNNEQFF. The CDR3 nucleotides read TGTGCCAGCAGCTCCCCCCAGCGGGGGAGGAACAATGAGCAGTTCTTC. Looking up the rest from reference TRBV5-4 and TRBJ2-1 gives the full variable domain: ETGVTQSPTHLIKTRGQQVTLRCSSQSGHNTVSWYQQALGQGPQFIFQYYREEENGRGNFPPRFSGLQFPNYSSELNVNALELDDSALYLCASSSPQRGRNNEQFFGPGTRLTVL.

The gene calls are TRBV5-1 and TRBJ1-1, with a tentative D call TRBD1 (6 bases). Germline lookup yields CDR1 SGHRS and CDR2 YFSETQ. V gave up 10 bases and J gave up 1 base, with 17 bases separating them. The CDR3 length is 14 residues. CDR3 amino acids: CACKPGQQNTEAFF. CDR3 nucleotides: TGCGCCTGCAAACCGGGACAACAGAACACTGAAGCTTTCTTT.

The rearrangement joins TRBV10-3 to TRBJ2-2, with 8 bases fitting TRBD1. CDR1 is ENHRY and CDR2 is SYGVKD in the germline V gene. CDR3 length equals 13 residues. V dropped 9 bases and J dropped 7; count of bases not matched to a gene: 7. The CDR3 is CAMRQGHGGELFF. For the CDR3, the DNA is TGTGCCATGAGACAGGGGCATGGCGGGGAGCTGTTTTTT.

The chain employs TRBV10-3 and TRBJ2-5; 11 bases line up with TRBD2. Germline values: CDR1 ENHRY, CDR2 SYGVKD. The J segment lost 5 bases and the V segment lost 3 bases, leaving 8 bases of the junction unmatched. The CDR3 contains 16 residues. CDR3 in DNA: TGTGCCATCAGTGACCGTAGCGGGGGGGCCCCGGAGACCCAGTACTTC. This encodes CAISDRSGGAPETQYF.

The chain has TRBV19 and TRBJ2-3; tentatively, D is TRBD2 (7 bases). The V gene lost 5 bases and the J gene lost 4 bases, with 16 bases spanning the gap. Germline lookup yields CDR1 LNHDA and CDR2 SQIVND (reference sequence). The CDR3 is made up of 15 amino acids. This CDR3 reads CASSAGARMADTQYF. In DNA, the CDR3 is TGTGCCAGTAGTGCGGGGGCCAGGATGGCAGATACGCAGTATTTT. Together with reference TRBV19 and TRBJ2-3, the CDR3 gives the full variable domain: DGGITQSPKYLFRKEGQNVTLSCEQNLNHDAMYWYRQDPGQGLRLIYYSQIVNDFQKGDIAEGYSVSREKKESFPLTVTSAQKNPTAFYLCASSAGARMADTQYFGPGTRLTVL.

This chain links TRBV7-2 with TRBJ2-3; D could derive from TRBD1 or TRBD2 (5 bases each). This CDR3 has 16 residues. Deletions cut 4 bases from V and 5 bases from J, with 19 bases between. Germline V lookup: CDR1 SGHTA, CDR2 FQGNSA. In nucleotides, the CDR3 is TGTGCCAGCAGCTCTCAGGTTGCAGGTGGGGGAGATACGCAGTATTTT. Residues: CASSSQVAGGGDTQYF.

The chain employs TRBV7-2 and TRBJ1-1, with D hard to call. V lost 5 bases and J 1 base, leaving 17 bases between the germline ends. This CDR3 has 16 amino acids. CDR1 SGHTA and CDR2 FQGNSA come from the germline V gene. The CDR3 sequence: CASSPPGWQENTEAFF. DNA for the CDR3: TGTGCCAGCAGCCCCCCGGGGTGGCAGGAGAACACTGAAGCTTTCTTT. The full variable domain, in which reference TRBV7-2 and TRBJ1-1 provide the parts outside the CDR3, is GAGVSQSPSNKVTEKGKDVELRCDPISGHTALYWYRQSLGQGLEFLIYFQGNSAPDKSGLPSDRFSAERTGGSVSTLTIQRTQQEDSAVYLCASSPPGWQENTEAFFGQGTRLTVV.

The chain couples TRBV6-6 to TRBJ1-2, with D unresolved. The CDR3 has 13 amino acids. Germline CDR1 reads MNHNY; CDR2 reads SVGAGI (reference sequence). V was cut by 3 bases and J by 4 bases, with 9 bases left in between. CDR3 region: CASSYVGSYGYTF. CDR3 bases: TGTGCCAGCAGTTATGTGGGTTCCTATGGCTACACCTTC.

This chain uses TRBV6-5 with TRBJ2-5; no clear D. V lost 4 bases to trimming and J lost 5 bases, with 5 bases between them. The CDR3 has 11 amino acids. Per germline, CDR1 MNHEY and CDR2 SVGAGI. CDR3 sequence reads: CASSSPETQYF. CDR3 DNA: TGTGCCAGCAGTTCCCCGGAGACCCAGTACTTC.

The chain has TRBV10-3 and TRBJ2-1; no clear D gene. The CDR3 contains 15 residues. Trimming removed 2 bases from V and 0 bases from J, with 8 bases in between. From germline, CDR1 is ENHRY and CDR2 SYGVKD. The CDR3: CAISEGSSSYNEQFF. The DNA of the CDR3 is TGTGCCATCAGTGAGGGATCTAGCTCCTACAATGAGCAGTTCTTC.

The rearrangement links TRBV28 to TRBJ1-4; D uncertain. Germline loops: CDR1 MDHEN, CDR2 SYDVKM. The CDR3 has 17 amino acids. Trimming cost V 2 bases and J 0 bases, with 13 bases left between them. The CDR3 DNA reads as TGTGCCAGCAGTTTAGGGATAGGGCGTTCAACTAATGAAAAACTGTTTTTT. It yields the protein CASSLGIGRSTNEKLFF.

CDR3 in amino acids: CASSIGGQATEAFF. As DNA, the CDR3 is TGTGCCAGTAGTATAGGGGGACAGGCCACTGAAGCTTTCTTT. J is TRBJ1-1 and V is TRBV19, with 8 bases lining up with TRBD1. Germline V gene lookup returns CDR1 LNHDA and CDR2 SQIVND (reference sequence). The J segment lost 4 bases and the V segment lost 1 base, leaving 2 bases of the junction unmatched. CDR3 length: 14 amino acids. The entire variable domain, with the rest obtained from reference TRBV19 and TRBJ1-1, is as follows: DGGITQSPKYLFRKEGQNVTLSCEQNLNHDAMYWYRQDPGQGLRLIYYSQIVNDFQKGDIAEGYSVSREKKESFPLTVTSAQKNPTAFYLCASSIGGQATEAFFGQGTRLTVV.

The chain combines TRBV7-8 with TRBJ1-6; no definite D call. Trimming stripped 0 bases from V and 8 bases from J, with 8 bases between. This CDR3 region has 14 residues. Germline CDR1 and CDR2: SGHVS and FQNEAQ. The CDR3 DNA follows: TGTGCCAGCAGCTTAGCCAGGAAGGATTCACCCCTCCACTTT. This sequence encodes CASSLARKDSPLHF. The entire variable domain, with the rest obtained from reference TRBV7-8 and TRBJ1-6, is as follows: GAGVSQSPRYKVAKRGQDVALRCDPISGHVSLFWYQQALGQGPEFLTYFQNEAQLDKSGLPSDRFFAERPEGSVSTLKIQRTQQEDSAVYLCASSLARKDSPLHFGNGTRLTVT.

V usage is TRBV27 and J usage is TRBJ1-1, with 7 bases fitting TRBD1. V lost 2 bases, J lost 4 bases, and 4 bases stayed unmatched. The length of the CDR3 is 14 residues. CDR1 is MNHEY, CDR2 SMNVEV, per germline (reference sequence). CDR3 amino acids: CASSLGTVGTEAFF. The CDR3 nucleotides are TGTGCCAGCAGTTTAGGGACAGTGGGCACTGAAGCTTTCTTT.

The chain couples TRBV2 to TRBJ2-5, with 8 positions matching TRBD2. The CDR3 is 19 amino acids. Germline assignment: CDR1 SNHLY and CDR2 FYNNEI. The V segment lost 4 bases and the J segment 0 bases; nucleotides outside the gene matches: 16. Here the CDR3 DNA reads TGTGCCAGCAGTGTGGGGGCTGGAAATACGGGGGGGAACCAAGAGACCCAGTACTTC. The encoded protein is CASSVGAGNTGGNQETQYF.

The chain recombines TRBV6-5 with TRBJ1-1; a weak D match, TRBD1 (5 bases). Per the germline V gene, CDR1 is MNHEY and CDR2 is SVGAGI. CDR3 length equals 16 residues. Trimming stripped 4 bases from V and 4 bases from J, with 19 bases between. CDR3 amino acids: CASSSAAGLGGTEAFF. The DNA for the CDR3 is TGTGCCAGCAGTTCGGCGGCAGGGTTGGGAGGCACTGAAGCTTTCTTT.

The chain uses TRBV19 and TRBJ2-1; TRBD1 matches 10 bases. J lost 13 bases, V lost 4 bases, and 4 bases had no gene match. The germline gives CDR1 LNHDA, CDR2 SQIVND (reference sequence). The CDR3 runs 12 residues. The CDR3: CASSTGTGEQFF. CDR3 DNA sequence: TGTGCCAGTAGTACTGGGACAGGGGAACAGTTCTTC.

DNA of the CDR3: TGTGCCAGCAATGACAGGATTTTCGTGGCGGGGACCTACGAGCAGTACTTC. Its protein is CASNDRIFVAGTYEQYF. The genes are TRBV6-1 and TRBJ2-7, with D tentatively TRBD1 or TRBD2 (6 bases each). CDR1 is MNHNS and CDR2 is SASEGT in the germline V gene. Deletions cut 7 bases from V and 2 bases from J, with 24 bases between. The CDR3 contains 17 residues.

The chain joins TRBV5-4 to TRBJ2-3; tentative D call: TRBD2 (6 bases). CDR1 is SGHNT, CDR2 YYREEE, per germline (reference sequence). Trimming took off 1 base at V and 3 bases at J, with 18 bases between the two ends. This CDR3 is built from 17 residues. CDR3 residues: CASSLLGAGWGTDTQYF. The CDR3, as DNA: TGTGCCAGCAGCTTGTTAGGAGCGGGCTGGGGGACAGATACGCAGTATTTT.